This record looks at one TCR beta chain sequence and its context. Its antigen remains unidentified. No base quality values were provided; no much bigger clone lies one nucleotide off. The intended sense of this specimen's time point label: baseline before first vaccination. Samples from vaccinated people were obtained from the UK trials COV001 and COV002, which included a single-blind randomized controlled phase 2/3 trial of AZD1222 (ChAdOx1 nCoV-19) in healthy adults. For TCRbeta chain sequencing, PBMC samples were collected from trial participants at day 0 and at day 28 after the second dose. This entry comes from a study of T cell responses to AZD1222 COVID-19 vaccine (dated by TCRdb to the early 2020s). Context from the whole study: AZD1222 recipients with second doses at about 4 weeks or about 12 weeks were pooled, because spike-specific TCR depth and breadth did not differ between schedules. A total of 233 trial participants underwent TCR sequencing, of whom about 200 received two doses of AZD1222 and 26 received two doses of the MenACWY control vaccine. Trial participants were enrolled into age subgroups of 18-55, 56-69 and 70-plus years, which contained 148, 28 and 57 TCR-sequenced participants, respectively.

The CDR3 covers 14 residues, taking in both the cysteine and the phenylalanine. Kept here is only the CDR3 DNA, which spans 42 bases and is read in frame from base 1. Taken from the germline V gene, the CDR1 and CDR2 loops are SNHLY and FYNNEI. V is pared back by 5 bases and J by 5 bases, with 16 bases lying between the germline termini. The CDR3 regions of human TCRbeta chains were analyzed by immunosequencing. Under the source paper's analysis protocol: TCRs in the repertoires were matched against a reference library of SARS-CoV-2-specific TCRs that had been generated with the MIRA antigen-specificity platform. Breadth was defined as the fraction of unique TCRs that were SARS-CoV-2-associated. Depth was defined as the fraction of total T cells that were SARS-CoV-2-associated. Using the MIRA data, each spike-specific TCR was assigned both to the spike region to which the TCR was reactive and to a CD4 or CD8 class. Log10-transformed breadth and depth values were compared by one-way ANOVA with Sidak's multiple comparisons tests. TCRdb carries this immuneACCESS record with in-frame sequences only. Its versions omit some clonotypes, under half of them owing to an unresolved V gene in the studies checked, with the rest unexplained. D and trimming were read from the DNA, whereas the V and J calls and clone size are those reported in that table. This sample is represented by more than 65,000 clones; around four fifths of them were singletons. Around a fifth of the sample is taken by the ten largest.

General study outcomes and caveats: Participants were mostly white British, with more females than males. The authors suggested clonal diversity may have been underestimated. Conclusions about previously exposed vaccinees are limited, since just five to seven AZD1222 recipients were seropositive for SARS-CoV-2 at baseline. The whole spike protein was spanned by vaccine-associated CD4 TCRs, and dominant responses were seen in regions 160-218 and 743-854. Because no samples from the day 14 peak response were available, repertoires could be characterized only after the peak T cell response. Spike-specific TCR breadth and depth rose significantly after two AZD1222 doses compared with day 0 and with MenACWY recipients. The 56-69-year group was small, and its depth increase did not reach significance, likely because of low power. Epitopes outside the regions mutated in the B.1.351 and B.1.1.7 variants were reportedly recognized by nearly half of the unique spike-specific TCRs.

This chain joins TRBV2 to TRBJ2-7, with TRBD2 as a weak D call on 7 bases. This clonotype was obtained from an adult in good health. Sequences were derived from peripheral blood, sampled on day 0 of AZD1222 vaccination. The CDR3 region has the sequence CASSPRGGMNEQYF. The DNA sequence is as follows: TGTGCCAGCAGTCCGCGCGGGGGCATGAACGAGCAGTACTTC.